The 22 T cell receptor beta chains reported below all come from one sample, sequenced in a study of blood T cells in healthy people across ages. PCR was performed a second time for about 7 to 12 cycles using a sample-barcoded 5' primer and a J-beta primer mix. Each CDR3 protein gets one entry after TCRdb re-called the 5' RACE reads with MiXCR. The data show more than 600,000 distinct CDR3 sequences, 20% to 30% seen once. This sample also belongs to another study, concerning T cells of mothers and their children.

Material for sequencing was blood. The source is a boy between 10 and 17 years old in good health.

This clonotype has only a few counts. V and J are TRBV20-1 and TRBJ2-5; D may be TRBD2 (6 bases). Looked up from germline, CDR1 is DFQATT and CDR2 is SNEGSKA (reference sequence). V lost 6 bases to trimming and J lost 1 base, with 12 bases between them. This CDR3 comprises 13 residues. The DNA of the CDR3 is TGCAGTGCAACCGGGACTCCCCAAGAGACCCAGTACTTC. Protein product: CSATGTPQETQYF.

In its sample, this clonotype was seen a few times. This rearrangement joins TRBV28 to TRBJ2-6; no firm D call. V shed 7 bases and J shed 0 bases, with 7 bases lying between them. The CDR3 totals 14 residues. Germline V gives CDR1 MDHEN, CDR2 SYDVKM. The CDR3 region is CASTLNSGANVLTF. The CDR3 coding sequence is TGTGCCAGCACCTTGAACTCTGGGGCCAACGTCCTGACTTTC.

The J gene is TRBJ2-1, the V gene TRBV5-1; 10 positions match TRBD2. V dropped 6 bases and J dropped 1; count of bases not matched to a gene: 1. Per the germline V gene, CDR1 is SGHRS and CDR2 is YFSETQ. This CDR3 spans 14 amino acids. As DNA, the CDR3 is TGCGCCAGCACAGCGGGAGGGTCCTACAATGAGCAGTTCTTC. Translation gives CASTAGGSYNEQFF.

This clonotype was observed a few times. V and J are TRBV28 and TRBJ2-1; maybe TRBD1 (5 bases). The germline V gene encodes CDR1 MDHEN and CDR2 SYDVKM. The CDR3 has 18 residues. V was shortened by 3 bases and J by 6 bases, with 24 bases between the two germline ends. The CDR3 reads CASSFRRVLIGLGNEQFF. CDR3 coding DNA: TGTGCCAGCAGTTTTCGCAGGGTCCTAATTGGGTTGGGCAATGAGCAGTTCTTC.

This clonotype was observed a few times. The V and J genes are TRBV25-1 and TRBJ2-5, with D possibly being TRBD1 (6 bases). The CDR3 runs to 14 residues. Trimming took off 8 bases at V and 7 bases at J, with 20 bases between the two ends. Germline CDR1 reads MGHDK; CDR2 reads SYGVNS. In DNA form, the CDR3 reads TGTGCCAGCGGGGTCCCAGGGGATGGGCGGACCCAGTACTTC. Protein product: CASGVPGDGRTQYF. Full variable domain (outside the CDR3, taken from reference TRBV25-1 and TRBJ2-5): EADIYQTPRYLVIGTGKKITLECSQTMGHDKMYWYQQDPGMELHLIHYSYGVNSTEKGDLSSESTVSRIRTEHFPLTLESARPSHTSQYLCASGVPGDGRTQYFGPGTRLLVL.

This chain links TRBV6-5 with TRBJ2-3; a possible D gene is TRBD2 (5 bases). The CDR3 is 17 amino acids. The germline CDR1 and CDR2 sequences are MNHEY and SVGAGI. Deletions cut 0 bases from V and 1 base from J, with 14 bases between. This chain's CDR3 is CASSYSRLSSGTDTQYF. CDR3 DNA sequence: TGTGCCAGCAGTTACTCCCGACTATCCTCGGGCACAGATACGCAGTATTTT.

The chain uses TRBV6-1 and TRBJ2-5; a possible D gene is TRBD2 (6 bases). Gene TRBJ2-7 matches the end of the DNA better, so the J call may be wrong. The CDR3 spans 16 residues. Germline CDR1 reads MNHNS; CDR2 reads SASEGT. The CDR3 is CASSPSPRGSSYEQYF. Written as DNA, the CDR3 is TGTGCCAGCAGTCCCTCCCCGCGGGGAAGCTCCTACGAGCAGTACTTC.

The J gene is TRBJ2-3, the V gene TRBV6-6; 10 bases fit TRBD2. Germline trimming cut 3 bases from V and 2 bases from J; bases unmatched to any gene: 5. Germline V gives CDR1 MNHNY, CDR2 SVGAGI (reference sequence). The CDR3 sequence is 16 residues long. DNA for the CDR3: TGTGCCAGCAGTTATCCACTAGCGGGGTACACAGATACGCAGTATTTT. The encoded protein is CASSYPLAGYTDTQYF.

This chain joins TRBV7-3 and TRBJ2-1; 12 bases agree with TRBD2. The CDR3 totals 15 residues. J was trimmed by 8 bases and V by 5 bases; bases with no gene match: 7. Looked up from germline, CDR1 is SGHTA and CDR2 is FQGTGA. CDR3 loop: CASSVLAGGLHEQFF. CDR3 nucleotide sequence: TGTGCCAGCAGCGTACTAGCGGGAGGCCTCCATGAGCAGTTCTTC.

This chain joins TRBV12-3 or TRBV12-4 and TRBJ2-5; 7 nucleotides line up with TRBD2. The J call could be wrong; TRBJ2-1 is a better fit for the DNA end. The CDR3 extends over 21 amino acids. The CDR3: CASSFSVSKRGPSNYYNEQFF. The CDR3 DNA follows: TGTGCCAGCAGTTTTTCCGTTTCCAAGCGGGGCCCCTCAAATTATTACAATGAGCAGTTCTTC.

The chain uses TRBV3-1 and TRBJ2-3; no reliable D call. The CDR3 contains 16 residues. The germline V gene encodes CDR1 LGHDT and CDR2 YNNKEL (reference sequence). Trimming stripped 0 bases from V and 2 bases from J, with 12 bases between. The CDR3 DNA follows: TGTGCCAGCAGCCAAGAGGTCGGAAGACTCACAGATACGCAGTATTTT. Protein: CASSQEVGRLTDTQYF.

The chain employs TRBV6-2 or TRBV6-3 and TRBJ2-5; 10 positions agree with TRBD2. Germline V gives CDR1 MNHEY, CDR2 SVGEGT. Trimming took 7 bases from V and 4 from J; bases not matched to a gene: 6. The CDR3 runs to 14 residues. The chain's CDR3 is CASTRAGGVETQYF. CDR3 DNA sequence: TGTGCCAGCACCCGAGCGGGGGGGGTAGAGACCCAGTACTTC.

The chain carries TRBV28 and TRBJ2-3; D might be TRBD1 or TRBD2, each matching 5 bases. Between the trimmed V and J ends, which lost 10 bases and 4 bases, there was a span of 18 bases. This CDR3 contains 14 residues. Germline CDR1 reads MDHEN; CDR2 reads SYDVKM. This CDR3 is CATAKGRMPDTQYF. CDR3 nucleotide sequence: TGTGCCACCGCGAAGGGACGTATGCCAGATACGCAGTATTTT.

The rearrangement uses TRBV20-1 and TRBJ2-7; 7 nucleotides match TRBD1. The CDR3 runs 13 residues. Germline CDR1 reads DFQATT; CDR2 reads SNEGSKA (reference sequence). The trim removed 5 bases at V and 4 bases at J, leaving 8 bases unmatched. The CDR3 DNA reads TGCAGTGCTTCCTCGGGACAGAGATACGAGCAGTACTTC. Protein sequence: CSASSGQRYEQYF.

With regard to this clonotype: One end of the junction is discordant with germline, which a read error may explain. This chain connects TRBV7-7 to TRBJ2-1; possible D gene TRBD1, 7 bases. TRBJ2-5 explains the end of the DNA better; the J call may be wrong. In germline, CDR1 is SSHAT, CDR2 FNYEAQ (reference sequence). This CDR3 is built from 13 residues. This chain's CDR3 is CASRGDGQETQYF. CDR3 DNA sequence: TGTGCTAGCAGGGGGGACGGACAAGAGACCCAGTACTTC.

The CDR3 is CARSKIQANTEAFF. The CDR3 DNA is TGTGCCAGAAGCAAAATACAGGCGAACACTGAAGCTTTCTTT. This chain uses TRBV21-1 with TRBJ1-1; the D call in the table, TRBD1, was not verified against the DNA. TRBV21-1 is classified as a pseudogene. The CDR3 runs 14 residues.

The chain joins TRBV9 to TRBJ2-5; D gene uncertain. The DNA end is more similar to TRBJ2-1, so the J call may be wrong. The germline CDR1 and CDR2 sequences are SGDLS and YYNGEE. This CDR3 region has 13 residues. This CDR3 reads CASSVEPYNEQFF. In DNA, the CDR3 is TGTGCCAGCAGCGTAGAACCTTACAATGAGCAGTTCTTC.

The chain employs TRBV5-1 and TRBJ2-5; 7 bases align to TRBD1. The trim removed 0 bases at V and 0 bases at J, leaving 5 bases unmatched. The CDR3 length is 16 residues. Looked up from germline, CDR1 is SGHRS and CDR2 is YFSETQ. The CDR3 region is CASSLVRGSHQETQYF. DNA of the CDR3: TGCGCCAGCAGCTTGGTCAGGGGGTCCCACCAAGAGACCCAGTACTTC.

Worth noting for this clonotype: The junction departs from germline at one end; a sequencing error may be responsible. The gene calls are TRBV10-3 and TRBJ2-7; D could derive from TRBD1 or TRBD2 (5 bases each). The CDR3 is 11 residues long. CDR1 is ENHRY and CDR2 is SYGVKD in the germline V gene. This CDR3 is CAIGPRDEQYF. DNA for the CDR3: TGTGCCATCGGCCCCAGGGACGAGCAATACTTC.

This chain joins TRBV15 and TRBJ1-3; D is ambiguous. Germline lookup yields CDR1 LNHNV and CDR2 YYDKDF (reference sequence). The V end was cut by 0 bases, the J end by 4 bases, with 13 bases between. This CDR3 has 16 residues. The CDR3 sequence: CATSRDLAGSGNTIYF. In DNA, the CDR3 is TGTGCCACCAGCAGAGATCTGGCCGGGTCCGGAAACACCATATATTTT. Supplemented by reference TRBV15 and TRBJ1-3, the full variable domain reads DAMVIQNPRYQVTQFGKPVTLSCSQTLNHNVMYWYQQKSSQAPKLLFHYYDKDFNNEADTPDNFQSRRPNTSFCFLDIRSPGLGDTAMYLCATSRDLAGSGNTIYFGEGSWLTVV.

About this clonotype: A much more abundant neighbour one base away suggests this may be a read error. This rearrangement joins TRBV7-9 to TRBJ2-7; the D gene is possibly TRBD1 (5 bases). V lost 5 bases to trimming and J lost 2 bases, with 19 bases between them. This CDR3 has 16 amino acids. In germline, CDR1 is SEHNR, CDR2 FQNEAQ (reference sequence). CDR3 nucleotide sequence: TGTGCCAGCAGCCGTGCGGCAGGGAATATGCCCTACGAGCAGTACTTC. This translates into CASSRAAGNMPYEQYF.

The chain joins TRBV13 to TRBJ1-3; D gene ambiguous. V lost 0 bases, J lost 4 bases, and 10 bases lay in between. This CDR3 comprises 15 residues. Germline V gene sequence: CDR1 PRHDT, CDR2 FYEKMQ (reference sequence). CDR3 amino acids: CASSLGLAAGNTIYF. The CDR3 DNA is TGTGCCAGCAGCTTAGGCCTTGCAGCGGGAAACACCATATATTTT.